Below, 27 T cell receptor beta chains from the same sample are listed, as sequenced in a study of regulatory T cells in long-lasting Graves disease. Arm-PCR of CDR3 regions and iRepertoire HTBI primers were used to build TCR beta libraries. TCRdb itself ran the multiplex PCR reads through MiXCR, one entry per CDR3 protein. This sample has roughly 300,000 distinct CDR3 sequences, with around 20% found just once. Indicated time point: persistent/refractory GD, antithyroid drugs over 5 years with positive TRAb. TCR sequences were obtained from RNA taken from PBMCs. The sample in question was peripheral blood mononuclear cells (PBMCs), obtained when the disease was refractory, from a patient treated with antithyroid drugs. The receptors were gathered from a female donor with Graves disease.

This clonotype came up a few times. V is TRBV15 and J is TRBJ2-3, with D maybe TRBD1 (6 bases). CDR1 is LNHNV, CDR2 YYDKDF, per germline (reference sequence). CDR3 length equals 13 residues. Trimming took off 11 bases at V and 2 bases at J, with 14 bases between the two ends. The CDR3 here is CALRGRYTDTQYF. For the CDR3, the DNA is TGTGCCCTTAGGGGGAGATACACAGATACGCAGTATTTT.

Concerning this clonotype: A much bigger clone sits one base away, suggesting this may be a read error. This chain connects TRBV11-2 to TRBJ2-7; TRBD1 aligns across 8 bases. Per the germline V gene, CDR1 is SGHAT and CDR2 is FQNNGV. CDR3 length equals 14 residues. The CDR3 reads CAGSFQGARYEQYF. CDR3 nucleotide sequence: TGTGCCGGCAGCTTCCAGGGGGCGCGTTACGAGCAGTACTTC.

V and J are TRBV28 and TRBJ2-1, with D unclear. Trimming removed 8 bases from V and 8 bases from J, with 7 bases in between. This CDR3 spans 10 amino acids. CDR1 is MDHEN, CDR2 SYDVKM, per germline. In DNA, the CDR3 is TGTGCCAGCGCTCTATATGAGCAGTTCTTC. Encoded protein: CASALYEQFF.

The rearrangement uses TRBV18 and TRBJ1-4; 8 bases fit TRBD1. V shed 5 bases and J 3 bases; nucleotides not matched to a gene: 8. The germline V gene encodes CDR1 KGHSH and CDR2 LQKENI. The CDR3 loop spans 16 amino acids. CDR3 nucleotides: TGTGCCAGCTCAATAAGAACAGGGGGACCTAATGAAAAACTGTTTTTT. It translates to CASSIRTGGPNEKLFF.

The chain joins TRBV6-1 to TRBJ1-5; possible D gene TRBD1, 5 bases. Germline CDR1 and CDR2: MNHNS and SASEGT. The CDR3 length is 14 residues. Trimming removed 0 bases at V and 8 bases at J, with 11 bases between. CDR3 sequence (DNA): TGTGCCAGCAGTGAAGCCCAGGGAGGAGAGCCCCAGCATTTT. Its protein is CASSEAQGGEPQHF.

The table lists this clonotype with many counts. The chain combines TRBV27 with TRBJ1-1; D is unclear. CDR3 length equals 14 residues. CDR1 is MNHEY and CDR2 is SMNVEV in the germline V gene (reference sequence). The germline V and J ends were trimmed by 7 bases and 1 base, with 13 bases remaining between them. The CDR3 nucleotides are TGTGCCAGCACTCCCAACACACAGAACACTGAAGCTTTCTTT. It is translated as CASTPNTQNTEAFF.

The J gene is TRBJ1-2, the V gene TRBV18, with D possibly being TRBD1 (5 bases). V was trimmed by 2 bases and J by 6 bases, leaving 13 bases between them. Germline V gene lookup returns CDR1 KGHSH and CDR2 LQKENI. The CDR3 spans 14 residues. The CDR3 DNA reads TGTGCCAGCTCACCAAGGGCAGGGCTAGATGGCTACACCTTC. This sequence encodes CASSPRAGLDGYTF.

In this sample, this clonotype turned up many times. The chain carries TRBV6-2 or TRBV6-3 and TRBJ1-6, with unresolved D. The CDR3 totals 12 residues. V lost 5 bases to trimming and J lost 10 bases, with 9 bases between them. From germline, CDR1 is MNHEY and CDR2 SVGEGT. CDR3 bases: TGTGCCAGCAGTCGTGCGAACTCACCCCTCCACTTT. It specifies CASSRANSPLHF.

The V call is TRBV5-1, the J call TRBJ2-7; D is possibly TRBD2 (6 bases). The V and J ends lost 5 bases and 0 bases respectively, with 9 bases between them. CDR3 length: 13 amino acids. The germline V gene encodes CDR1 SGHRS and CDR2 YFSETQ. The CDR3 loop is CASREGHSYEQYF. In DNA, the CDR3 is TGCGCCAGCAGGGAGGGTCACTCCTACGAGCAGTACTTC.

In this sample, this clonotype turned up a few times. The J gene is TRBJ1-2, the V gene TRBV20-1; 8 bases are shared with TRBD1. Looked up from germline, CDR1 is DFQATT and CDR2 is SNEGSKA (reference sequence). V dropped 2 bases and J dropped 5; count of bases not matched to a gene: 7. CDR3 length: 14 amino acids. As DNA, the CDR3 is TGCAGTGCTAGACAGATCGACAGGGGATATGGCTACACCTTC. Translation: CSARQIDRGYGYTF.

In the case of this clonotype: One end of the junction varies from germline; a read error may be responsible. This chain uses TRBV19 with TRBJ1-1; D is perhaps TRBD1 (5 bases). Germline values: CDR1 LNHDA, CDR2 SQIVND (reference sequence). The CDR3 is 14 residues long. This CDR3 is CASSRTGGNTGAFF. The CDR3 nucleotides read TGTGCCAGTAGCCGCACGGGGGGGAACACTGGAGCTTTCTTT.

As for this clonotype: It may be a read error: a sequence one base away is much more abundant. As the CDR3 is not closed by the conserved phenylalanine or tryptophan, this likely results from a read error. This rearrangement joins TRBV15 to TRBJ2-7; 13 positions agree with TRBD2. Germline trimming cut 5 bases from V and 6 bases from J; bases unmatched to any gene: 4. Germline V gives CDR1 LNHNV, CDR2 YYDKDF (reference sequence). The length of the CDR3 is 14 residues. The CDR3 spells CATSPRLAGGEQYL. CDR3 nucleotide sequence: TGTGCCACCAGCCCACGACTAGCGGGAGGCGAGCAGTACCTC.

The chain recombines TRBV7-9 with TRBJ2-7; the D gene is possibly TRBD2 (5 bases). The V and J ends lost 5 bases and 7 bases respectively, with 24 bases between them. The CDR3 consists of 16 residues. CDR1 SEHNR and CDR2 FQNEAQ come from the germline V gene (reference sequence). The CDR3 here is CASSLASGMTYVEQYF. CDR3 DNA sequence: TGTGCCAGCAGCCTGGCTTCCGGGATGACCTACGTAGAGCAGTACTTC.

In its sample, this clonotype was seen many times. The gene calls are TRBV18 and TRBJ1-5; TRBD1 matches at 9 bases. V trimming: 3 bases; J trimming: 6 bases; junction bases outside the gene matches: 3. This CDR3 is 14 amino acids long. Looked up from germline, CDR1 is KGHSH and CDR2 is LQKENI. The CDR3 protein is CASSPMTGGQPQHF. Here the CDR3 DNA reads TGTGCCAGCTCACCCATGACAGGGGGTCAGCCCCAGCATTTT.

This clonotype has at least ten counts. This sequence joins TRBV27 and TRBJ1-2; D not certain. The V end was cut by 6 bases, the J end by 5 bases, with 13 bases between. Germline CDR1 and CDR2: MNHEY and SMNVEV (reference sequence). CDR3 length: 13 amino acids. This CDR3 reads CASSPGGPYGYTF. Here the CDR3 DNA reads TGTGCCAGCAGCCCCGGAGGGCCATATGGCTACACCTTC.

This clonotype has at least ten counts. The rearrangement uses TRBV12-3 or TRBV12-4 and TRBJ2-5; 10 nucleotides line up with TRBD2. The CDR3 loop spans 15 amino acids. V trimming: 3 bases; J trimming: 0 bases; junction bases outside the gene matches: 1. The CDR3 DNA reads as TGTGCCAGCAGTTTTAGCGGGAGGTACCAAGAGACCCAGTACTTC. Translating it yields CASSFSGRYQETQYF.

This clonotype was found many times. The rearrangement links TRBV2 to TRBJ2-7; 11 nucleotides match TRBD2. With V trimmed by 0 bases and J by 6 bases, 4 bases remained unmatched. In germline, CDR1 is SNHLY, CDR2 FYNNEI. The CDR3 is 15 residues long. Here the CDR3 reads CASSEALAGGFEQYF. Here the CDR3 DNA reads TGTGCCAGCAGTGAAGCTCTAGCGGGAGGCTTCGAGCAGTACTTC.

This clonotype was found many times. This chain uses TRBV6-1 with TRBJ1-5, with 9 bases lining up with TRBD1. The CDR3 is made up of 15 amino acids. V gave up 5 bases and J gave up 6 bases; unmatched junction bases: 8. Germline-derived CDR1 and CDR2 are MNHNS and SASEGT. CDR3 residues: CASSPTGQGGQPQHF. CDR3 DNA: TGTGCCAGCAGTCCTACGGGACAGGGCGGTCAGCCCCAGCATTTT.

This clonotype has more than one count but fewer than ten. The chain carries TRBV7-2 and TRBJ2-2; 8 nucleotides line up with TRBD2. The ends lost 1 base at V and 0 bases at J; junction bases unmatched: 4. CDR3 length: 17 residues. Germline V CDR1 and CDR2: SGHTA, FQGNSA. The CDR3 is CASSLGFGGANTGELFF. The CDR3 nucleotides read TGTGCCAGCAGCTTAGGGTTCGGGGGGGCGAACACCGGGGAGCTGTTTTTT. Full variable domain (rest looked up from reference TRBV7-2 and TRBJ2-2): GAGVSQSPSNKVTEKGKDVELRCDPISGHTALYWYRQSLGQGLEFLIYFQGNSAPDKSGLPSDRFSAERTGGSVSTLTIQRTQQEDSAVYLCASSLGFGGANTGELFFGEGSRLTVL.

In DNA, the CDR3 is TGTGCCAGCTCACCACAAGGGGCAACGAACTATGGCTACACCTTC. Its protein is CASSPQGATNYGYTF. The chain uses TRBV18 and TRBJ1-2, with D tentatively TRBD1 (5 bases). V gave up 1 base and J gave up 2 bases, with 11 bases separating them. The CDR3 loop spans 15 amino acids. Germline V lookup: CDR1 KGHSH, CDR2 LQKENI.

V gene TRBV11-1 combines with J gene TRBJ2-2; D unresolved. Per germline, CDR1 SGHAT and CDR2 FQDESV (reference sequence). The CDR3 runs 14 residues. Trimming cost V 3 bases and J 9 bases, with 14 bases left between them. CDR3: CASSLALYPRELFF. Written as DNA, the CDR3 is TGTGCCAGCAGCTTGGCTCTTTATCCCCGGGAGCTGTTTTTT.

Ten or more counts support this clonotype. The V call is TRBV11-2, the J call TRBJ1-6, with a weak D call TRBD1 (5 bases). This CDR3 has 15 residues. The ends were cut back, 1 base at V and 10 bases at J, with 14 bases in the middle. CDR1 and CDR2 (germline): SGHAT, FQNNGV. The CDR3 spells CASSLGTGTASPLHF. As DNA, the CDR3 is TGTGCCAGCAGCTTAGGGACCGGGACTGCATCACCCCTCCACTTT.

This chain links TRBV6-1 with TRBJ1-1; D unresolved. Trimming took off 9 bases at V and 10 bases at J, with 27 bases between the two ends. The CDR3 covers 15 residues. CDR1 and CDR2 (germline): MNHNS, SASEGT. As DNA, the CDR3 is TGTGCCAGTATCCAGGTAGGGATTGGGAAGCATGGAGCTTTCTTT. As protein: CASIQVGIGKHGAFF.

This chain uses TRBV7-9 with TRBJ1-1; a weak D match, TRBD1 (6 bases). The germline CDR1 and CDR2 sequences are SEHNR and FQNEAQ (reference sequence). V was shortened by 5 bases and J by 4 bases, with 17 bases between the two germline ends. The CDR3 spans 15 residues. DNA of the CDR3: TGTGCCAGCAGCACCTCACAGGGTAGGGGCACTGAAGCTTTCTTT. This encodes CASSTSQGRGTEAFF.

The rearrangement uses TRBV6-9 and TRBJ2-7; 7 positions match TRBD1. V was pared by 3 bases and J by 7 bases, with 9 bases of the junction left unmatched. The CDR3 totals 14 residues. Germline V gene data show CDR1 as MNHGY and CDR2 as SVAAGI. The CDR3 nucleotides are TGTGCCAGCAGTTACCGAGACAGGGTGGGAGAGCAGTACTTC. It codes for CASSYRDRVGEQYF.

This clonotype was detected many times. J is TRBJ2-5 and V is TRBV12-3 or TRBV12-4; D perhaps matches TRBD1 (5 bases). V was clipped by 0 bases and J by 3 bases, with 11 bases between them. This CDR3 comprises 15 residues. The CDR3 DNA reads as TGTGCCAGCAGTTTAGCGCCGGCAGGGAAAGAGACCCAGTACTTC. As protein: CASSLAPAGKETQYF.

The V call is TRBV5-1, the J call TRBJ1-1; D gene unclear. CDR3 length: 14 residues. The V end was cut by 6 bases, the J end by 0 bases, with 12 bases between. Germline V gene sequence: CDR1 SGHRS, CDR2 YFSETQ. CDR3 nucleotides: TGCGCCAGCAAAAGCAGGACGGTGAACACTGAAGCTTTCTTT. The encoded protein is CASKSRTVNTEAFF. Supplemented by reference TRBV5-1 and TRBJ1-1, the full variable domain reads KAGVTQTPRYLIKTRGQQVTLSCSPISGHRSVSWYQQTPGQGLQFLFEYFSETQRNKGNFPGRFSGRQFSNSRSEMNVSTLELGDSALYLCASKSRTVNTEAFFGQGTRLTVV.